A single sample is the source of the 20 T cell receptor beta chains below, sequenced in a study of blood T cell repertoires in COVID-19. The protocol was immunoSEQ multiplex PCR, while the TCRdb copy is restricted to in-frame clones and leaves out a portion. Counted here are some 66,000 clones, around 76% occurring once; the ten biggest clones make up 45% to 65%. Sequencing was carried out using peripheral blood. These receptors came from an elderly woman with acute or convalescent COVID-19.

This chain connects TRBV3-1 (or the pseudogene TRBV3-2) to TRBJ2-1, with unresolved D. This CDR3 is 15 amino acids long. V shed 3 bases and J shed 0 bases, with 9 bases lying between them. CDR1 LGHDT and CDR2 YNNKEL come from the germline V gene (reference sequence). CDR3 coding DNA: TGTGCCAGCAGCCATGCTGGCTCCTCCTACAATGAGCAGTTCTTC. It encodes CASSHAGSSYNEQFF.

Only a few counts were recorded for this clone. The chain has TRBV7-3 and TRBJ1-1, with a possible D match to TRBD1 (6 bases). The V gene's germline CDR1 is SGHTA and CDR2 FQGTGA. This CDR3 has 14 amino acids. The V and J ends lost 6 bases and 1 base respectively, with 12 bases between them. CDR3 sequence reads: CASRLDRRNTEAFF. The CDR3 coding sequence is TGTGCCAGCAGGCTAGACAGGAGGAACACTGAAGCTTTCTTT.

V is TRBV6-2 or TRBV6-3 and J is TRBJ2-1, with TRBD2 matching over 10 bases. V lost 6 bases, J lost 9 bases, and 14 bases stayed unmatched. Germline-derived CDR1 and CDR2 are MNHEY and SVGEGT. The CDR3 runs to 16 residues. The CDR3 sequence is CASSRVGSGRGGEQFF. The CDR3 coding sequence is TGTGCCAGCAGCCGGGTCGGGAGCGGGAGGGGCGGTGAGCAGTTCTTC.

This clone appeared a few times. The chain uses TRBV18 and TRBJ1-2; TRBD1 might be the D (5 bases). V was trimmed by 6 bases and J by 4 bases, leaving 18 bases between them. CDR3 length: 15 residues. The germline V gene encodes CDR1 KGHSH and CDR2 LQKENI. CDR3 coding DNA: TGTGCCAGCTCCCCGAGGGAGGGACGAAGCTATGGCTACACCTTC. It translates to CASSPREGRSYGYTF.

This CDR3 reads CASISRTGVGNEQFF. In DNA, the CDR3 is TGTGCCAGTATTTCCCGGACAGGGGTGGGCAATGAGCAGTTCTTC. The gene calls are TRBV19 and TRBJ2-1; 9 bases are shared with TRBD1. The CDR3 length is 15 residues. Germline V gene sequence: CDR1 LNHDA, CDR2 SQIVND (reference sequence). The ends lost 7 bases at V and 6 bases at J; junction bases unmatched: 10.

There are a few counts of this clone. The chain recombines TRBV4-3 with TRBJ1-2; 11 bases are shared with TRBD1. In germline, CDR1 is LGHNA, CDR2 YSLEER. The CDR3 is 15 amino acids. J was trimmed by 4 bases and V by 6 bases; bases with no gene match: 7. CDR3 protein: CASSRDRGNPYGYTF. CDR3 nucleotides: TGCGCCAGCAGTCGGGACAGGGGGAACCCCTATGGCTACACCTTC.

The J gene is TRBJ2-1, the V gene TRBV18; the match to TRBD2 covers 15 bases. This CDR3 has 16 residues. Trimming cost V 5 bases and J 7 bases; bases outside gene matches: 6. The V gene's germline CDR1 is KGHSH and CDR2 LQKENI. CDR3 in amino acids: CASSEGLAGGGNEQFF. In nucleotides, the CDR3 is TGTGCCAGCTCAGAGGGACTAGCGGGAGGTGGTAATGAGCAGTTCTTC.

V gene TRBV11-2 combines with J gene TRBJ2-3; the D is unclear. Deletions cut 3 bases from V and 2 bases from J, with 12 bases between. CDR1 and CDR2 (germline): SGHAT, FQNNGV. The CDR3 is 15 residues long. The CDR3 DNA sequence: TGTGCCAGCAGCTTCAATCCCAGGCCCACAGATACGCAGTATTTT. It is translated as CASSFNPRPTDTQYF.

The chain is built from TRBV27 and TRBJ1-3; the match to TRBD1 covers 8 bases. The germline gives CDR1 MNHEY, CDR2 SMNVEV (reference sequence). V trimming: 2 bases; J trimming: 3 bases; junction bases outside the gene matches: 9. This CDR3 is built from 17 residues. CDR3 sequence: CASSLGAGGAGGNTIYF. The CDR3 coding sequence is TGTGCCAGCAGTTTAGGAGCAGGGGGCGCGGGTGGAAACACCATATATTTT.

The chain recombines TRBV2 with TRBJ1-1; D may be TRBD1 (6 bases). CDR1 and CDR2 from the germline V gene are SNHLY and FYNNEI. The CDR3 sequence is 13 residues long. V was pared by 8 bases and J by 3 bases, with 13 bases between. The CDR3 loop reads CASLGTLYTEAFF. In DNA form, the CDR3 reads TGTGCCAGCCTTGGGACACTTTACACTGAAGCTTTCTTT.

This chain links TRBV11-2 with TRBJ2-7; no clear D. This CDR3 spans 15 amino acids. Germline assignment: CDR1 SGHAT and CDR2 FQNNGV. V was clipped by 0 bases and J by 3 bases, with 12 bases between them. The CDR3 is CASSLDHDSNYEQYF. As DNA, the CDR3 is TGTGCCAGCAGCTTAGATCACGACTCTAACTACGAGCAGTACTTC.

This chain links TRBV28 with TRBJ1-2, with D hard to call. The germline V and J ends were trimmed by 0 bases and 8 bases, with 16 bases remaining between them. Germline CDR1 MDHEN, CDR2 SYDVKM. CDR3 size: 15 residues. CDR3 residues: CASSLWGQEVQGYTF. The CDR3 bases are TGTGCCAGCAGTTTATGGGGCCAGGAGGTGCAGGGCTACACCTTC.

This clone has just one count. The chain has TRBV11-2 and TRBJ2-3; D uncertain. Germline assignment: CDR1 SGHAT and CDR2 FQNNGV. V was shortened by 1 base and J by 0 bases, with 8 bases between the two germline ends. The CDR3 runs to 15 residues. The CDR3 loop is CASSLVRTSTDTQYF. The DNA for the CDR3 is TGTGCCAGCAGCTTAGTGCGTACTAGCACAGATACGCAGTATTTT.

The chain uses TRBV6-6 and TRBJ1-2, with 8 bases that match TRBD1. J gave up 2 bases and V 6 bases, and 11 bases lay outside the gene matches. The CDR3 has 16 residues. Germline CDR1 reads MNHNY; CDR2 reads SVGAGI (reference sequence). This chain's CDR3 is CASSYIGQGANYGYTF. The CDR3 region has the DNA TGTGCCAGCAGCTATATCGGACAGGGCGCCAACTATGGCTACACCTTC.

The chain uses TRBV2 and TRBJ2-1; 11 nucleotides align to TRBD2. The germline V gene has CDR1 SNHLY and CDR2 FYNNEI. The CDR3 totals 16 residues. Trimming cost V 4 bases and J 1 base; bases outside gene matches: 3. In DNA, the CDR3 is TGTGCCAGCAGTGGTACTAGCGGGAGATCCTACAATGAGCAGTTCTTC. This codes for CASSGTSGRSYNEQFF.

The rearrangement joins TRBV2 to TRBJ1-2; a weak D match, TRBD1 (5 bases). Trimming removed 4 bases from V and 0 bases from J, with 9 bases in between. Germline values: CDR1 SNHLY, CDR2 FYNNEI. The CDR3 is 14 amino acids. For the CDR3, the DNA is TGTGCCAGCAGTGCCTCACAGGCTAACTATGGCTACACCTTC. Amino acid sequence: CASSASQANYGYTF.

V and J are TRBV2 and TRBJ1-3, with D possibly being TRBD1 (6 bases). V was clipped by 7 bases and J by 0 bases, with 19 bases between them. The CDR3 is 17 residues long. Looked up from germline, CDR1 is SNHLY and CDR2 is FYNNEI. CDR3 nucleotides: TGTGCCAGCACCAACGGAGGGGGGAGGGCCTCTGGAAACACCATATATTTT. It is translated as CASTNGGGRASGNTIYF.

This clone was counted a single time. The gene calls are TRBV6-5 and TRBJ1-4, with D possibly matching TRBD1 (5 bases). The ends were cut back, 6 bases at V and 7 bases at J, with 15 bases in the middle. The CDR3 contains 14 residues. CDR1 and CDR2 (germline): MNHEY, SVGAGI. DNA for the CDR3: TGTGCCAGCAGATTACAGGTGTTTGCTGAAAAACTGTTTTTT. Translating it yields CASRLQVFAEKLFF.

The V gene is TRBV5-1, the J gene TRBJ2-7, with 7 positions matching TRBD1. Germline V gene lookup returns CDR1 SGHRS and CDR2 YFSETQ. The V segment lost 4 bases and the J segment 3 bases; nucleotides outside the gene matches: 7. The CDR3 consists of 14 residues. CDR3 residues: CASSIGQVNYEQYF. The CDR3 DNA follows: TGCGCCAGCAGCATAGGACAGGTAAACTACGAGCAGTACTTC. The whole variable domain, filled in from reference TRBV5-1 and TRBJ2-7, reads KAGVTQTPRYLIKTRGQQVTLSCSPISGHRSVSWYQQTPGQGLQFLFEYFSETQRNKGNFPGRFSGRQFSNSRSEMNVSTLELGDSALYLCASSIGQVNYEQYFGPGTRLTVT.

This chain joins TRBV2 and TRBJ1-2; a weak D match, TRBD1 (5 bases). Germline V gene lookup returns CDR1 SNHLY and CDR2 FYNNEI. The CDR3 length is 13 residues. Trimming cost V 9 bases and J 5 bases, with 16 bases left between them. The DNA of the CDR3 is TGTGCCAGTGGGAACTTGCAGGGATATGGCTACACCTTC. It specifies CASGNLQGYGYTF.